This record concerns one T cell receptor (beta chain) sequence. Its specificity is not known. This entry is derived from a study of CD4 T cells in relation to SARS-CoV-2 and coronaviruses. Study-wide results and caveats: Crossreactivity was assessed only for spike protein, not other viral proteins.

Sequenced by immunoSEQ multiplex PCR; TCRdb stores in-frame clones only, minus some. The table lists 20,000 to 30,000 clones, approximately 80% of them singletons. Trimming at V came to 1 base and at J to 8 bases, leaving 9 bases not matched to a gene. Germline lookup yields CDR1 LNHDA and CDR2 SQIVND (reference sequence). This CDR3 has 15 amino acids. Unexposed donor CD4+ T cells date from about 2011-2019, before the COVID-19 pandemic. CD4+ T cells were isolated from the cells after around eleven days of culture. V usage is TRBV19 and J usage is TRBJ1-2, with TRBD1 matching 8 bases. The sequence was collected from a human donor in good health. Sample: CD4+ T cells from PBMCs, cultured in vitro. The CDR3, as DNA: TGTGCCAGTAGTATAGGCCTGGACAGGGTAGTCGGCTACACCTTC. Its protein product is CASSIGLDRVVGYTF.